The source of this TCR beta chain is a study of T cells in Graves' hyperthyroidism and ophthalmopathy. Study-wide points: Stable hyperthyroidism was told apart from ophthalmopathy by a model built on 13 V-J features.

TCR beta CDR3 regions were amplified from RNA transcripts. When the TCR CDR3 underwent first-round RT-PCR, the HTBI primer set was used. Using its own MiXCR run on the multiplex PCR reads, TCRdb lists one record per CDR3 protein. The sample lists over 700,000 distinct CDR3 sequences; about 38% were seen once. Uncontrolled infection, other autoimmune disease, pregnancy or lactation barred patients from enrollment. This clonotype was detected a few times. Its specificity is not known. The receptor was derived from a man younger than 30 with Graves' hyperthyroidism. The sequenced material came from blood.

CDR3 sequence reads: CASSLDDRENTEAFF. The CDR3 region has the DNA TGTGCCAGCAGCTTAGACGACAGGGAGAACACTGAAGCTTTCTTT. The chain carries TRBV7-4 and TRBJ1-1; 7 nucleotides match TRBD1. After removal of 1 base from V and 1 base from J, the junction contained 3 bases not matched to a gene. The CDR3 contains 15 residues. Germline V gene data show CDR1 as SGHVT and CDR2 as SQSDAQ. The complete variable domain, with remaining parts taken from reference TRBV7-4 and TRBJ1-1, reads GAGVSQSPRYKVAKRGRDVALRCDSISGHVTLYWYRQTLGQGSEVLTYSQSDAQRDKSGRPSGRFSAERPERSVSTLKIQRTEQGDSAVYLCASSLDDRENTEAFFGQGTRLTVV.